One and the same sample provided the 16 T cell receptor beta chains below, sequenced in a study of T cells after yellow fever vaccination. TCRdb processed the 5' RACE reads anew with MiXCR; each CDR3 protein has one entry. The sample shows more than 250,000 distinct CDR3 sequences, approximately 7% of them seen only once. Sequencing used PBMCs, obtained around 45 days after the first yellow fever vaccination. The receptors derive from a man between 18 and 29 years old who received the YFV17D yellow fever vaccine.

The chain has TRBV9 and TRBJ2-2; D gene unclear. The CDR3 runs to 14 residues. Germline lookup yields CDR1 SGDLS and CDR2 YYNGEE. V lost 3 bases and J 1 base, leaving 7 bases between the germline ends. The CDR3 DNA follows: TGTGCCAGCAGCGGAGGCGGGAACACCGGGGAGCTGTTTTTT. Protein product: CASSGGGNTGELFF.

This clonotype was found a few times. The rearrangement joins TRBV6-2 or TRBV6-3 to TRBJ2-1; D ambiguous. Germline CDR1 is MNHEY and CDR2 is SVGEGT. The CDR3 spans 11 residues. Trimming took off 2 bases at V and 6 bases at J, with 2 bases between the two ends. The CDR3 region has the DNA TGTGCCAGCAGTTACGCCAATGAGCAGTTCTTC. Its protein is CASSYANEQFF.

The chain uses TRBV5-1 and TRBJ1-1, with TRBD1 identical over 7 bases. Germline trimming cut 4 bases from V and 0 bases from J; bases unmatched to any gene: 6. Germline V gene sequence: CDR1 SGHRS, CDR2 YFSETQ. The CDR3 runs to 15 residues. The CDR3 here is CASSPGTVLNTEAFF. The CDR3 bases are TGCGCCAGCAGCCCGGGGACAGTCTTGAACACTGAAGCTTTCTTT.

The chain has TRBV27 and TRBJ1-1; D is possibly TRBD1 (6 bases). Deletions cut 2 bases from V and 10 bases from J, with 14 bases between. The CDR3 consists of 13 residues. From germline, CDR1 is MNHEY and CDR2 SMNVEV (reference sequence). CDR3 bases: TGTGCCAGCAGTTTAAACTCAGAAGGGGGAGCTTTCTTT. This sequence encodes CASSLNSEGGAFF.

This clonotype has a handful of counts. The chain carries TRBV5-1 and TRBJ2-5; TRBD2 agrees at 10 bases. Germline values: CDR1 SGHRS, CDR2 YFSETQ. The CDR3 is made up of 17 amino acids. V dropped 3 bases and J dropped 2; count of bases not matched to a gene: 10. The CDR3 region has the DNA TGCGCCAGCAGCTCAGACTGGACTAGCGGACTACAAGAGACCCAGTACTTC. Encoded protein: CASSSDWTSGLQETQYF.

This clonotype was counted ten times or more. V usage is TRBV5-1 and J usage is TRBJ2-5; 8 positions agree with TRBD1. Looked up from germline, CDR1 is SGHRS and CDR2 is YFSETQ. The CDR3 is 14 residues long. The V and J ends lost 5 bases and 1 base, in that order; junction bases with no gene match: 4. CDR3 residues: CASRATGGQETQYF. As DNA, the CDR3 is TGCGCCAGCAGAGCAACAGGGGGCCAAGAGACCCAGTACTTC.

At least ten counts were recorded for this clonotype. This rearrangement joins TRBV20-1 to TRBJ1-1; unclear D gene. Germline V gives CDR1 DFQATT, CDR2 SNEGSKA (reference sequence). The CDR3 has 17 residues. The V gene lost 1 base and the J gene lost 5 bases, with 23 bases spanning the gap. For the CDR3, the DNA is TGCAGTGCTAGAGTCACCTCGGCAGTGGCCCTGCGGACTGAAGCTTTCTTT. Protein sequence: CSARVTSAVALRTEAFF.

The chain combines TRBV9 with TRBJ1-2; 8 bases are shared with TRBD1. J was trimmed by 6 bases and V by 4 bases; bases with no gene match: 11. Germline loops: CDR1 SGDLS, CDR2 YYNGEE. There are 15 residues in the CDR3. The CDR3 DNA follows: TGTGCCAGCAGCCCTTCTCCAGGGGGCGCGGATGGCTACACCTTC. Protein: CASSPSPGGADGYTF.

This clonotype showed up just a few times. The chain employs TRBV6-5 and TRBJ2-5, with D maybe TRBD2 (5 bases). V dropped 0 bases and J dropped 5 bases, with 13 bases sitting between them. This CDR3 is built from 15 residues. Germline-derived CDR1 and CDR2 are MNHEY and SVGAGI. The CDR3 DNA is TGTGCCAGCAGTTACTCGGGCGGGCGCTTTGAGACCCAGTACTTC. It encodes CASSYSGGRFETQYF.

This clonotype was recorded a few times. The CDR3 DNA is TGTGCCAGCAGCTTTGGTAGCGGGGGCCAAGAGACCCAGTACTTC. This gives the protein CASSFGSGGQETQYF. This chain joins TRBV7-2 and TRBJ2-5; 9 nucleotides line up with TRBD2. Germline CDR1 reads SGHTA; CDR2 reads FQGNSA. Unmatched junction bases numbered 3, after V lost 3 bases and J lost 1 base. The CDR3 is 15 amino acids.

This clonotype was found a few times. This chain joins TRBV20-1 and TRBJ1-1; D might be TRBD1 (6 bases). Germline V gene data show CDR1 as DFQATT and CDR2 as SNEGSKA (reference sequence). The V end was cut by 1 base, the J end by 1 base, with 10 bases between. This CDR3 comprises 14 residues. The DNA of the CDR3 is TGCAGTGCTAGAGGGGACACCGGGAACACTGAAGCTTTCTTT. Amino acids: CSARGDTGNTEAFF.

This clonotype was picked up many times. V is TRBV5-1 and J is TRBJ2-7; TRBD1 agrees at 7 bases. Germline loops: CDR1 SGHRS, CDR2 YFSETQ. This CDR3 region has 14 residues. Germline trimming cut 3 bases from V and 7 bases from J; bases unmatched to any gene: 10. The CDR3 reads CASSSGQAGWEQYF. DNA of the CDR3: TGCGCCAGCAGCTCCGGACAGGCCGGCTGGGAGCAGTACTTC.

This clonotype has a handful of counts. V usage is TRBV10-3 and J usage is TRBJ2-3; 8 nucleotides match TRBD2. V lost 6 bases to trimming and J lost 6 bases; unmatched junction nucleotides: 5. CDR1 and CDR2 (germline): ENHRY, SYGVKD. The CDR3 spans 13 residues. This CDR3 is CAIRVAGSDTQYF. The CDR3 DNA sequence: TGTGCCATCAGGGTAGCGGGGTCGGATACGCAGTATTTT.

In this sample, this clonotype turned up a few times. The chain has TRBV5-6 and TRBJ2-5; a weak D match, TRBD2 (5 bases). Germline V CDR1 and CDR2: SGHDT, YYEEEE. The V end was cut by 3 bases, the J end by 12 bases, with 12 bases between. This CDR3 is 11 amino acids long. CDR3 sequence reads: CASSSSGEEYF. CDR3 nucleotides: TGTGCCAGCAGCTCTTCCGGGGAAGAGTACTTC.

The sample holds a few counts of this clonotype. The chain carries TRBV5-1 and TRBJ2-1; D unclear. V was trimmed by 4 bases and J by 0 bases, leaving 14 bases between them. Germline-derived CDR1 and CDR2 are SGHRS and YFSETQ. This CDR3 spans 16 amino acids. For the CDR3, the DNA is TGCGCCAGCAGCCTCCACGATCTGAGCTCCTACAATGAGCAGTTCTTC. It codes for CASSLHDLSSYNEQFF.

The V gene is TRBV6-2 or TRBV6-3, the J gene TRBJ2-7; 7 bases map to TRBD2. The trim removed 8 bases at V and 1 base at J, leaving 8 bases unmatched. Germline-derived CDR1 and CDR2 are MNHEY and SVGEGT. CDR3 length equals 14 residues. The CDR3, as DNA: TGTGCCAGCGGCCACAGCGGGGCTTCCTACGAGCAGTACTTC. This codes for CASGHSGASYEQYF.